This TCR beta chain was identified during a study of cytomegalovirus exposure and HLA in healthy donors. PCR employed 60 Vbeta and 13 Jbeta primers. TCRdb's table, derived via immunoSEQ multiplex PCR, lists solely in-frame clones and lacks some. The sample lists hundreds of thousands of clones, roughly 80% occurring once. The sample was PBMCs. The receptor was derived from a young man in good health and CMV-seronegative.

The DNA of the CDR3 is TGTGCCACCAGCAGAGAGGGACAGCGAAACACCATATATTTT. Its protein is CATSREGQRNTIYF. The chain uses TRBV15 and TRBJ1-3, with 7 positions matching TRBD1. V lost 0 bases to trimming and J lost 5 bases; unmatched junction nucleotides: 1. The CDR3 contains 14 residues. Germline V gene sequence: CDR1 LNHNV, CDR2 YYDKDF (reference sequence). Complete variable domain (other parts from reference TRBV15 and TRBJ1-3): DAMVIQNPRYQVTQFGKPVTLSCSQTLNHNVMYWYQQKSSQAPKLLFHYYDKDFNNEADTPDNFQSRRPNTSFCFLDIRSPGLGDTAMYLCATSREGQRNTIYFGEGSWLTVV.